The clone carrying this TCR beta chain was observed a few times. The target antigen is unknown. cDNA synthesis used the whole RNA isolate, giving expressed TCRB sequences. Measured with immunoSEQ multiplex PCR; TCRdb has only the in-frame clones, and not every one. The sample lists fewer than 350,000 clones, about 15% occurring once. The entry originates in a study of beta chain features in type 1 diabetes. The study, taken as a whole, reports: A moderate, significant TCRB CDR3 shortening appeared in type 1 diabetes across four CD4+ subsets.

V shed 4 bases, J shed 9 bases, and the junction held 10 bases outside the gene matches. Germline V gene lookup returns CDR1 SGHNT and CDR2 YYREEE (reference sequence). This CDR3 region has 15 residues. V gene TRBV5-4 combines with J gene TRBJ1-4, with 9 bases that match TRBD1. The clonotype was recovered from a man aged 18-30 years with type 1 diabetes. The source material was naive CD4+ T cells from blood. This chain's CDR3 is CASSPRPGQGKKLFF. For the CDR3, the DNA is TGTGCCAGCAGCCCGAGACCGGGACAGGGTAAAAAACTGTTTTTT.